This TCR beta chain was documented in a study of PD-1 blockade in classical Hodgkin lymphoma. All trial patients relapsed after autologous stem cell transplantation. Responses achieved at best were complete response, partial response or progressive disease. General observations from the study: Complete responders matched newly diagnosed patients in baseline diversity.

With V trimmed by 10 bases and J by 4 bases, 4 bases remained unmatched. Per germline, CDR1 LNHDA and CDR2 SQIVND (reference sequence). CDR3 length: 12 amino acids. Comment on this clone: Its specificity is unknown.

The assay was immunoSEQ multiplex PCR, and TCRdb's table has in-frame clones only and misses some. The table includes approximately 20,000 clones, over 60% detected once. Sequenced here: peripheral blood mononuclear cells (PBMCs), sampled before the second cycle of nivolumab. The receptor was isolated from a human donor with classical Hodgkin lymphoma. The V call is TRBV19, the J call TRBJ1-3; 7 nucleotides align to TRBD1. The CDR3 reads CATGTVGNTIYF. CDR3 in DNA: TGTGCCACAGGGACAGTCGGAAACACCATATATTTT.